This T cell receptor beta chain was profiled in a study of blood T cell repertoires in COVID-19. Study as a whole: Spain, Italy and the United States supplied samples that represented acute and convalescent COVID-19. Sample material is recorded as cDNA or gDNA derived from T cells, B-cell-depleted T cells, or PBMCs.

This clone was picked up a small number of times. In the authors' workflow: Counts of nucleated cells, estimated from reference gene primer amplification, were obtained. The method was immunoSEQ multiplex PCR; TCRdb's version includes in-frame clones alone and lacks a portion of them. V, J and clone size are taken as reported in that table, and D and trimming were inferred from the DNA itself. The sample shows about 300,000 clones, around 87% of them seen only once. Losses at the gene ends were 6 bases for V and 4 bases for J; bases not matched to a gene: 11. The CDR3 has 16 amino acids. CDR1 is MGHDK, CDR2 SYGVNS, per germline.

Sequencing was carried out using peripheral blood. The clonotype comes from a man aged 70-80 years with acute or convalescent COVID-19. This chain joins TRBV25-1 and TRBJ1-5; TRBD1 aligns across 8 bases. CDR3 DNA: TGTGCCAGCAGGGAACACGGACAGGGACTAAATCAGCCCCAGCATTTT. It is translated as CASREHGQGLNQPQHF.